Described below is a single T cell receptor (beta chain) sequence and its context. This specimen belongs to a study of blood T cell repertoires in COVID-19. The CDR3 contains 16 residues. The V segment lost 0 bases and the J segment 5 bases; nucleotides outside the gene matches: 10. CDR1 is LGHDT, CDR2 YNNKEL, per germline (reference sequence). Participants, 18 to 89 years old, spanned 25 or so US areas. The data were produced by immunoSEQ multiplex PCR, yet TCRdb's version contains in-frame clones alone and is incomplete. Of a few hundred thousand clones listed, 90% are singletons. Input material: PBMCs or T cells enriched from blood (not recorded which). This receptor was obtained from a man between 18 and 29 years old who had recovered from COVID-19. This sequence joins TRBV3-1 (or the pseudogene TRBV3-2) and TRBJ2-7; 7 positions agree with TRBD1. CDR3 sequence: CASSQETFTGVDEQYF. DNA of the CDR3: TGTGCCAGCAGCCAAGAAACATTTACAGGGGTTGACGAGCAGTACTTC.